A selection of T cell receptor beta chains follows, all from one sample in a study of shared clonotypes between healthy human individuals. Produced via immunoSEQ multiplex PCR; TCRdb's table is partial and in-frame only. Of 2 million to 2.5 million clones in the sample, 90% to 96% were seen once. Material: naive CD4+ T cells sorted from blood. The receptors here all came from a man between 18 and 29 years old in good health. Each CDR3 is given with its conserved first and last residue. D genes are given only for firm matches. Only some rows state a clone size, as once, few, many or a class for expanded clones.

d_call	clone_size	v_call	j_call	cdr3_aa	cdr3_nt
TRBD1	NA	TRBV30	TRBJ1-4	CAWTGQGNEKLFF	TGTGCCTGGACGGGACAGGGTAATGAAAAACTGTTTTTT
NA	NA	TRBV19	TRBJ1-1	CASRGEGREAFF	TGTGCCAGTCGGGGGGAGGGCCGTGAAGCTTTCTTT
TRBD2	NA	TRBV5-1	TRBJ2-1	CASRPLGGSSYNEQFF	TGCGCCAGCAGACCCCTCGGCGGGAGCTCCTACAATGAGCAGTTCTTC
TRBD1	NA	TRBV7-2	TRBJ1-5	CASSLPGGFTNQPQHF	TGTGCCAGCAGCTTACCAGGGGGATTCACCAATCAGCCCCAGCATTTT
TRBD1	few	TRBV7-2	TRBJ1-6	CASSAGQGISPLHF	TGTGCCAGCAGCGCGGGACAGGGAATATCACCCCTCCACTTT
NA	NA	TRBV6-5	TRBJ2-1	CASHRGYNEQFF	TGTGCCAGCCACCGGGGTTACAATGAGCAGTTCTTC
NA	NA	TRBV27	TRBJ1-5	CASRGLGQPQHF	TGTGCCAGCAGGGGCCTGGGCCAGCCCCAGCATTTT
TRBD2	NA	TRBV11-2	TRBJ2-3	CASSLSWGRGTDTQYF	TGTGCCAGCAGCTTATCGTGGGGGAGGGGCACAGATACGCAGTATTTT
NA	NA	TRBV4-3	TRBJ1-2	CASSQDSPGENGYTF	TGCGCCAGCAGCCAAGATTCGCCAGGGGAGAATGGCTACACCTTC
NA	NA	TRBV5-1	TRBJ1-3	CASSLGVSGNTIYF	TGCGCCAGCAGCTTGGGGGTCTCTGGAAACACCATATATTTT
TRBD2	NA	TRBV2	TRBJ2-2	CASTPRGGNTGELFF	TGTGCCAGCACCCCGCGGGGGGGGAACACCGGGGAGCTGTTTTTT
NA	once	TRBV10-1	TRBJ2-1	CASSDGLAGGNEQFF	TGCGCCAGCAGTGATGGTCTAGCCGGGGGCAATGAGCAGTTCTTC
NA	NA	TRBV5-4	TRBJ1-3	CASSLEGLSSGNTIYF	TGTGCCAGCAGCTTGGAAGGTCTCAGCTCTGGAAACACCATATATTTT
NA	once	TRBV6-6	TRBJ2-5	CASSYSESLQTQYF	TGTGCCAGCAGTTACTCGGAGTCACTGCAGACCCAGTACTTC
NA	NA	TRBV5-4	TRBJ2-1	CASSLWTTYNEQFF	TGTGCCAGCAGCCTTTGGACAACCTACAATGAGCAGTTCTTC
TRBD1	NA	TRBV5-4	TRBJ2-1	CASSGVAGGEQFF	TGTGCCAGCAGCGGAGTTGCAGGGGGTGAGCAGTTCTTC
NA	NA	TRBV7-2	TRBJ1-6	CASSLRSFNSPLHF	TGTGCCAGCAGCTTACGCAGTTTTAATTCACCCCTCCACTTT
TRBD1	NA	TRBV5-1	TRBJ1-4	CASSIGGGQGPRNGEKLFF	TGCGCCAGCAGCATTGGAGGCGGACAGGGGCCCCGTAATGGTGAAAAACTGTTTTTT
NA	NA	TRBV19	TRBJ1-5	CASTKGYQPQHF	TGTGCCAGTACAAAGGGTTATCAGCCCCAGCATTTT
NA	NA	TRBV11-2	TRBJ1-2	CASSNTTSYGYTF	TGTGCCAGCAGCAACACGACGTCCTATGGCTACACCTTC
NA	NA	TRBV29-1	TRBJ2-6	CSAYGRDALSGANVLTF	TGCAGCGCATACGGGCGGGACGCCTTATCTGGGGCCAACGTCCTGACTTTC
NA	NA	TRBV19	TRBJ2-7	CASSISGTYSYEQYF	TGTGCCAGTAGTATATCCGGGACATACTCCTACGAGCAGTACTTC
NA	NA	TRBV2	TRBJ2-1	CASSATSVYNEQFF	TGTGCCAGCAGTGCGACGAGCGTCTACAATGAGCAGTTCTTC
NA	NA	TRBV6-1	TRBJ1-2	CASSEFLDGYTF	TGTGCCAGCAGTGAATTTTTGGATGGCTACACCTTC
TRBD2	NA	TRBV4-1	TRBJ2-1	CASSPRGANYNEQFF	TGCGCCAGCAGCCCGCGGGGGGCCAACTACAATGAGCAGTTCTTC
NA	NA	TRBV6-6	TRBJ2-2	CASSYSLFTGELFF	TGTGCCAGCAGTTATTCACTCTTCACCGGGGAGCTGTTTTTT
TRBD2	NA	TRBV10-3	TRBJ2-3	CAISEPRTDSGRAVDTQYF	TGTGCCATCAGTGAGCCCCGAACCGACAGCGGGAGGGCCGTAGATACGCAGTATTTT
NA	NA	TRBV28	TRBJ1-3	CASSLSGGNTIYF	TGTGCCAGCTCCCTGAGTGGGGGAAACACCATATATTTT
TRBD1	NA	TRBV13	TRBJ2-5	CASSLGQGAQETQYF	TGTGCCAGCAGCTTGGGACAGGGGGCCCAAGAGACCCAGTACTTC
NA	NA	TRBV5-8	TRBJ2-2	CASSLGGDGELFF	TGTGCCAGCAGCTTAGGGGGTGACGGGGAGCTGTTTTTT
TRBD1	once	TRBV7-9	TRBJ1-1	CASSHRQGNTEAFF	TGTGCCAGCAGCCATCGACAGGGAAACACTGAAGCTTTCTTT
TRBD1	NA	TRBV10-3	TRBJ2-1	CAISGTGVSEQFF	TGTGCCATCAGTGGGACAGGGGTCAGTGAGCAGTTCTTC
NA	NA	TRBV6-6	TRBJ1-2	CASSKAENYGYTF	TGTGCCAGCAGTAAGGCAGAAAACTATGGCTACACCTTC
NA	NA	TRBV10-1	TRBJ2-2	CASSRLVSGELFF	TGCGCCAGCAGCCGACTAGTATCCGGGGAGCTGTTTTTT
TRBD2	NA	TRBV6-5	TRBJ2-7	CASRLSGNSYEQYF	TGTGCCAGCAGACTTAGCGGGAACTCCTACGAGCAGTACTTC
NA	NA	TRBV30	TRBJ1-2	CAWSEEARTYGYTF	TGTGCCTGGAGCGAGGAAGCCCGTACTTATGGCTACACCTTC
NA	NA	TRBV19	TRBJ2-1	CASRPGAGSYNEQFF	TGTGCCAGTAGGCCCGGGGCGGGCTCCTACAATGAGCAGTTCTTC
TRBD1	NA	TRBV13	TRBJ2-2	CASSLSPWQGATGELFF	TGTGCCAGCAGCTTATCCCCGTGGCAGGGGGCCACCGGGGAGCTGTTTTTT
NA	NA	TRBV18	TRBJ2-2	CASSPLSDSNTGELFF	TGTGCCAGCTCACCACTAAGCGATTCGAACACCGGGGAGCTGTTTTTT
NA	NA	TRBV5-6	TRBJ2-3	CASSLPGDATDTQYF	TGTGCCAGCAGCTTGCCAGGGGACGCCACAGATACGCAGTATTTT
NA	NA	TRBV5-4	TRBJ2-5	CASSRGPEETQYF	TGTGCCAGCAGTAGAGGGCCGGAAGAGACCCAGTACTTC
NA	NA	TRBV30	TRBJ2-2	CAWVGSLVGELFF	TGTGCCTGGGTCGGGTCCTTGGTCGGGGAGCTGTTTTTT
TRBD2	NA	TRBV25-1	TRBJ2-3	CASSEASGRFTDTQYF	TGTGCCAGCAGTGAAGCCAGCGGGAGGTTCACAGATACGCAGTATTTT
NA	NA	TRBV7-2	TRBJ2-5	CASSLGLKTQYF	TGTGCCAGCAGCTTAGGTTTGAAGACCCAGTACTTC
NA	NA	TRBV5-6	TRBJ1-1	CASSLVAGTPYAFF	TGTGCCAGCAGCTTGGTAGCTGGGACGCCGTACGCTTTCTTT